What follows are 2 T cell receptor beta chains derived from one specimen sequenced in a study of post-analysis software for immune sequencing data (dated by TCRdb to the mid-2010s). The library was obtained by PCR. Sequencing used an Illumina HiSeq 2500. To reduce PCR and sequencing biases, unique molecular identifiers were incorporated into the TCR beta cDNA libraries. In TCRdb, the public reads were trimmed at Q25 with fastp and aligned with MiXCR, with productive beta chains retained. Merged by CDR3 protein, the rows form single entries marked with the most common genes and DNA. Within this sample are around 150,000 distinct CDR3 sequences, with approximately 35% of them counted one time only. In total, the top ten clones hold 25% to 35% of the sample. The time point label of this sample denotes: second blood draw from one MS patient after hematopoietic stem cell transplantation. Here the sequenced sample was blood, taken after autologous hematopoietic stem cell transplantation. The receptors derive from a girl aged 10 to 17 with multiple sclerosis. Donor details come from another sample of the same person, matched by shared clones.

This chain uses TRBV10-3 with TRBJ2-5, with TRBD1 identical over 7 bases. CDR3 length: 14 residues. V dropped 6 bases and J dropped 4; count of bases not matched to a gene: 8. Looked up from germline, CDR1 is ENHRY and CDR2 is SYGVKD. The CDR3 sequence: CAIRPDRVGETQYF. CDR3 nucleotides: TGTGCCATCAGGCCCGACAGGGTGGGAGAGACCCAGTACTTC.

This clonotype was found many times. The gene calls are TRBV7-9 and TRBJ2-7, with D tentatively TRBD1 (6 bases). The CDR3 is made up of 14 amino acids. Germline loops: CDR1 SEHNR, CDR2 FQNEAQ (reference sequence). V was trimmed by 3 bases and J by 2 bases, leaving 11 bases between them. CDR3 protein: CASSLAGTPYEQYF. CDR3 coding DNA: TGTGCCAGCAGCTTGGCCGGGACACCCTACGAGCAGTACTTC. Looking up the rest from reference TRBV7-9 and TRBJ2-7 gives the full variable domain: DTGVSQNPRHKITKRGQNVTFRCDPISEHNRLYWYRQTLGQGPEFLTYFQNEAQLEKSRLLSDRFSAERPKGSFSTLEIQRTEQGDSAMYLCASSLAGTPYEQYFGPGTRLTVT.